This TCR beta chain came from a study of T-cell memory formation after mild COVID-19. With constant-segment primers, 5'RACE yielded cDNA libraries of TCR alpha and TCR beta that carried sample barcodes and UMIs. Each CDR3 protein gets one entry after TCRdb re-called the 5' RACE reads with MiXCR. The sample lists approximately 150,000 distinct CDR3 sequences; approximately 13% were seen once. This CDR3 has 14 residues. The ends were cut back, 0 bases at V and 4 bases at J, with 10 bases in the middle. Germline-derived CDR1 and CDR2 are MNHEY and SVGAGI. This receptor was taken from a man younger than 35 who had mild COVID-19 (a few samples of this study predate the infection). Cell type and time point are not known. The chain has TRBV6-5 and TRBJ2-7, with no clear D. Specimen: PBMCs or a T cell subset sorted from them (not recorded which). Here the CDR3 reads CASSYSGKVYEQYV. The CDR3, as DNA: TGTGCCAGCAGTTACTCGGGGAAGGTGTACGAGCAGTACGTC.